The 19 T cell receptor beta chains reported below all come from one sample, sequenced in a study of blood T cell repertoires in COVID-19. Sequencing was performed with immunoSEQ multiplex PCR; in TCRdb, only in-frame clones are kept and a portion is missing. The sample consists of about 46,000 clones, approximately 80% of them appearing once. The source material was peripheral blood. These receptors came from a man in his 60s with acute or convalescent COVID-19.

This clone showed up just a few times. The chain links TRBV9 to TRBJ1-2, with a tentative D call TRBD1 (6 bases). V lost 0 bases and J lost 8, with 11 bases in between. Germline CDR1 SGDLS, CDR2 YYNGEE. There are 13 residues in the CDR3. The CDR3 sequence is CASSVVGGRGYTF. The CDR3 region has the DNA TGTGCCAGCAGCGTAGTCGGGGGGCGAGGCTACACCTTC.

The V gene is TRBV4-1, the J gene TRBJ1-3; D not resolved. There are 14 residues in the CDR3. Germline CDR1 is MGHRA and CDR2 is YSYEKL. V was shortened by 0 bases and J by 4 bases, with 7 bases between the two germline ends. CDR3 DNA sequence: TGCGCCAGCAGCCAAGACTCCACAGGAAACACCATATATTTT. Its protein product is CASSQDSTGNTIYF.

The rearrangement links TRBV7-9 to TRBJ1-1, with TRBD1 matching 10 bases. The CDR3 is made up of 15 amino acids. Germline lookup yields CDR1 SEHNR and CDR2 FQNEAQ (reference sequence). V dropped 4 bases and J dropped 2; count of bases not matched to a gene: 4. The CDR3 coding sequence is TGTGCCAGCAGCTGGGGGACAGGGGCCAACACTGAAGCTTTCTTT. This gives the protein CASSWGTGANTEAFF.

A single count supports this clone. The rearrangement uses TRBV6-5 and TRBJ1-2; TRBD1 aligns across 7 bases. CDR1 and CDR2 from the germline V gene are MNHEY and SVGAGI. This CDR3 spans 13 amino acids. V lost 6 bases and J lost 8; bases outside the gene matches: 9. The CDR3 reads CASSQGERIGYTF. CDR3 in DNA: TGTGCCAGCAGCCAGGGGGAACGGATAGGCTACACCTTC.

The V call is TRBV5-6, the J call TRBJ2-1, with 9 bases matching TRBD2. Unmatched junction bases numbered 13, after V lost 3 bases and J lost 9 bases. The CDR3 is 16 amino acids. CDR1 and CDR2 (germline): SGHDT, YYEEEE. This chain's CDR3 is CASSSTQAGGWGEQFF. The CDR3 DNA follows: TGTGCCAGCAGCTCCACGCAAGCGGGGGGTTGGGGTGAGCAGTTCTTC.

This chain links TRBV7-2 with TRBJ2-1; tentative D call: TRBD1 (6 bases). V lost 1 base to trimming and J lost 4 bases, with 11 bases between them. The V gene's germline CDR1 is SGHTA and CDR2 FQGNSA. CDR3 length: 15 residues. The CDR3 DNA reads as TGTGCCAGCAGCTTAGATTGGCAGGGGTACAATGAGCAGTTCTTC. It yields the protein CASSLDWQGYNEQFF.

The gene calls are TRBV7-8 and TRBJ1-5; D is possibly TRBD1 (6 bases). Germline V CDR1 and CDR2: SGHVS, FQNEAQ. Trimming pared 5 bases from V and 1 base from J, leaving 24 bases between. The CDR3 totals 19 residues. Here the CDR3 DNA reads TGTGCCAGCAGCCCCAACCACCGGGACACGGAGAGGAGCAATCAGCCCCAGCATTTT. Its translation is CASSPNHRDTERSNQPQHF.

This clone was counted only a few times. The rearrangement uses TRBV6-5 and TRBJ1-2; 8 nucleotides match TRBD1. The ends lost 7 bases at V and 6 bases at J; junction bases unmatched: 7. CDR3 length: 13 amino acids. CDR1 MNHEY and CDR2 SVGAGI come from the germline V gene. The CDR3 bases are TGTGCCAGCACCTCCGGACAGGGAGATGGCTACACCTTC. The encoded protein is CASTSGQGDGYTF.

The gene calls are TRBV9 and TRBJ1-6; no firm D call. Germline V CDR1 and CDR2: SGDLS, YYNGEE. The CDR3 sequence is 14 residues long. The V gene lost 4 bases and the J gene lost 7 bases, with 12 bases spanning the gap. CDR3 DNA sequence: TGTGCCAGCAGCACCGGGTACAAAAATTCACCCCTCCACTTT. Residues: CASSTGYKNSPLHF.

The V and J genes are TRBV4-1 and TRBJ1-2; D possibly corresponds to TRBD1 (5 bases). The V gene lost 7 bases and the J gene lost 0 bases, with 15 bases spanning the gap. Germline V gives CDR1 MGHRA, CDR2 YSYEKL. The CDR3 loop spans 15 amino acids. The CDR3 DNA reads TGCGCCAGCACCTCGGGCTTAGGGGCTAACTATGGCTACACCTTC. Amino acids: CASTSGLGANYGYTF.

In its sample, this clone was seen once. The rearrangement uses TRBV5-8 and TRBJ1-5, with D maybe TRBD1 (6 bases). The CDR3 length is 15 residues. In germline, CDR1 is SGHTS, CDR2 YDEGEE. Trimming pared 0 bases from V and 6 bases from J, leaving 13 bases between. As DNA, the CDR3 is TGTGCCAGCAGCTTGGGGTATGGGGGCACTCAGCCCCAGCATTTT. Translation gives CASSLGYGGTQPQHF. The full variable domain, its missing parts supplied by reference TRBV5-8 and TRBJ1-5, is EAGVTQSPTHLIKTRGQQATLRCSPISGHTSVYWYQQALGLGLQFLLWYDEGEERNRGNFPPRFSGRQFPNYSSELNVNALELEDSALYLCASSLGYGGTQPQHFGDGTRLSIL.

The chain links TRBV4-3 to TRBJ1-2, with D tentatively TRBD1 (6 bases). The V gene's germline CDR1 is LGHNA and CDR2 YSLEER. The CDR3 covers 15 residues. Trimming took 0 bases from V and 3 from J, leaving 11 bases between them. In nucleotides, the CDR3 is TGCGCCAGCAGCCAAGAGGGGGCGGAATACTATGGCTACACCTTC. It codes for CASSQEGAEYYGYTF.

The chain employs TRBV4-2 and TRBJ1-4; 7 bases agree with TRBD1. The germline V gene encodes CDR1 LGHNA and CDR2 YNFKEQ. The J segment lost 6 bases and the V segment lost 4 bases, leaving 8 bases of the junction unmatched. The CDR3 totals 15 residues. The DNA for the CDR3 is TGTGCCAGCAGCCCCCGCCGGGACAGTTATGAAAAACTGTTTTTT. Protein sequence: CASSPRRDSYEKLFF.

This clone was counted once. Sequence at one end of the junction differs from germline and may be a read error. The chain has TRBV3-1 (or the pseudogene TRBV3-2) and TRBJ2-7; TRBD2 matches at 10 bases. Germline lookup yields CDR1 LGHDT and CDR2 YNNKEL (reference sequence). The CDR3 spans 14 residues. The CDR3 region has the DNA TGTGCCAGCAGTCAAGCCCAGCGGGGGGGGGAGCAGTACTTC. It is translated as CASSQAQRGGEQYF.

The chain has TRBV11-2 and TRBJ1-1, with TRBD1 as a possible D gene (6 bases). The V end lost 1 base, the J end lost 1 base, and 13 bases lay between the germline ends. Looked up from germline, CDR1 is SGHAT and CDR2 is FQNNGV. The CDR3 is made up of 16 amino acids. The CDR3 bases are TGTGCCAGCAGCTTAGTACCCGCCAGGGGGAACACTGAAGCTTTCTTT. Translating it yields CASSLVPARGNTEAFF.

The V and J genes are TRBV4-1 and TRBJ1-1, with a weak D call TRBD1 (6 bases). V lost 4 bases to trimming and J lost 0 bases, with 9 bases between them. Germline CDR1 is MGHRA and CDR2 is YSYEKL. CDR3 length equals 14 residues. In nucleotides, the CDR3 is TGCGCCAGCAGCCTTTGGACAGTGAACACTGAAGCTTTCTTT. This codes for CASSLWTVNTEAFF.

The chain employs TRBV30 and TRBJ1-1; TRBD1 agrees at 9 bases. Germline V CDR1 and CDR2: GTSNPN, SVGIG (reference sequence). The CDR3 covers 14 residues. After removal of 5 bases from V and 2 bases from J, the junction contained 6 bases not matched to a gene. The CDR3 bases are TGTGCCTGGGACTTGACAGGGGGAAACACTGAAGCTTTCTTT. Its translation is CAWDLTGGNTEAFF.

This clone was seen only a few times. V usage is TRBV6-5 and J usage is TRBJ2-1; D unresolved. The germline V gene encodes CDR1 MNHEY and CDR2 SVGAGI. V was cut by 4 bases and J by 9 bases, with 7 bases left in between. This CDR3 contains 11 residues. CDR3 protein: CASSLPGEQFF. The CDR3 DNA sequence: TGTGCCAGCAGTTTGCCGGGTGAGCAGTTCTTC.

This chain links TRBV5-1 with TRBJ2-3, with 9 bases aligning to TRBD1. The CDR3 length is 16 residues. V shed 4 bases, J shed 3 bases, and the junction held 9 bases outside the gene matches. CDR1 and CDR2 from the germline V gene are SGHRS and YFSETQ. CDR3 nucleotide sequence: TGCGCCAGCAGCGGGGGCTACAGGGGGCGTACAGATACGCAGTATTTT. Protein sequence: CASSGGYRGRTDTQYF. The entire variable domain, with the rest obtained from reference TRBV5-1 and TRBJ2-3, is as follows: KAGVTQTPRYLIKTRGQQVTLSCSPISGHRSVSWYQQTPGQGLQFLFEYFSETQRNKGNFPGRFSGRQFSNSRSEMNVSTLELGDSALYLCASSGGYRGRTDTQYFGPGTRLTVL.